A single T cell receptor (beta chain) is shown here with its context. Sample time point: after dendritic cell vaccination, including at tumor progression/relapse. Only patients with spare fresh-frozen tumor and over two years of follow-up were included. The V end was cut by 5 bases, the J end by 0 bases, with 8 bases between. The CDR3 sequence is 15 residues long. Germline V gene lookup returns CDR1 MNHNY and CDR2 SVGAGI (reference sequence). The record originates from a study of glioma-infiltrating T cells after dendritic cell vaccination. Study-wide context: Three intradermal dendritic cell vaccine injections were given every two weeks.

Sequencing was performed with immunoSEQ multiplex PCR; in TCRdb, only in-frame clones are kept and a portion is missing. In the table there are 20,000 or so clones, roughly 86% of which are singletons. The clonotype was recovered from a human donor with glioblastoma. This material consisted of blood, taken after dendritic cell vaccination. This rearrangement joins TRBV6-6 to TRBJ1-6; D is undetermined. CDR3 in DNA: TGTGCCAGCAGTGCGTCTAGCTCCTATAATTCACCCCTCCACTTT. Its translation: CASSASSSYNSPLHF.